Each of the 5 T cell receptor beta chains below was sequenced from the same sample in a study of blood T cell repertoires in COVID-19. Sequenced by immunoSEQ multiplex PCR; TCRdb stores in-frame clones only, minus some. The sample has around 190,000 clones, more than 60% seen once. Sequencing was done on a sample of peripheral blood. The receptor source for this set is a woman between 50 and 59 years old with acute or convalescent COVID-19.

V and J are TRBV18 and TRBJ1-2; the D gene is possibly TRBD1 (5 bases). Germline V lookup: CDR1 KGHSH, CDR2 LQKENI. This CDR3 has 13 residues. V dropped 6 bases and J dropped 2 bases, with 10 bases sitting between them. The CDR3, as DNA: TGTGCCAGCTCTCTACAGGAGAACTATGGCTACACCTTC. This translates into CASSLQENYGYTF.

This clone has only a few counts. The chain is built from TRBV27 and TRBJ2-7, with D perhaps TRBD2 (5 bases). Germline V gene data show CDR1 as MNHEY and CDR2 as SMNVEV (reference sequence). V lost 5 bases to trimming and J lost 1 base, with 15 bases between them. This CDR3 contains 15 residues. The CDR3 nucleotides are TGTGCCAGCAGTCCCGACGGACTTTATTCCTACGAGCAGTACTTC. Encoded protein: CASSPDGLYSYEQYF.

The CDR3 bases are TGTGCAGTTAGGGGGGGGTTAAAGCAGTACTTC. Its protein product is CAVRGGLKQYF. The chain joins TRBV28 to TRBJ2-7; TRBD2 might be the D (7 bases). The CDR3 length is 11 residues. Germline CDR1 MDHEN, CDR2 SYDVKM.

Only a few counts were recorded for this clone. V and J are TRBV9 and TRBJ2-1, with 9 bases identical to TRBD1. Germline CDR1 is SGDLS and CDR2 is YYNGEE. The CDR3 extends over 14 amino acids. V shed 7 bases and J 6 bases; nucleotides not matched to a gene: 8. This CDR3 reads CASSGTGYTNEQFF. CDR3 coding DNA: TGTGCCAGCTCCGGGACAGGGTACACCAATGAGCAGTTCTTC.

The chain carries TRBV28 and TRBJ1-1; TRBD1 matches 8 bases. The germline CDR1 and CDR2 sequences are MDHEN and SYDVKM. This CDR3 spans 15 amino acids. Trimming took 5 bases from V and 2 from J; bases not matched to a gene: 7. DNA for the CDR3: TGTGCCAGCAGTAGCCCGGGACAGGCAAACACTGAAGCTTTCTTT. Encoded protein: CASSSPGQANTEAFF.